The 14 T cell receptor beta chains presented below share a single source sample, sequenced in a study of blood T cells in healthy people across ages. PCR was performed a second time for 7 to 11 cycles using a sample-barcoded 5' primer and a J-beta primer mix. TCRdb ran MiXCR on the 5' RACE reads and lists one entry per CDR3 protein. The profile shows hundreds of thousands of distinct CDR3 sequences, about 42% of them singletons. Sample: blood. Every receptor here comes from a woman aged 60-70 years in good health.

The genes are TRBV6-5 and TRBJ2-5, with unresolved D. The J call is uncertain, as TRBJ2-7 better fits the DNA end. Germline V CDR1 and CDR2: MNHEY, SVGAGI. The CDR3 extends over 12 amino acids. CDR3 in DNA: TGTGCCAGCAGCGACTCGGAGACCGAGCAGTACTTC. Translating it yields CASSDSETEQYF.

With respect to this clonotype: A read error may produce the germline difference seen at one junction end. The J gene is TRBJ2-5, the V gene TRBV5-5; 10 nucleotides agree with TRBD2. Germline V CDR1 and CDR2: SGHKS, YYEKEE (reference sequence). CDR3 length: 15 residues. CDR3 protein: CANSFSGRPEETQYF. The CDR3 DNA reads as TGTGCCAACAGCTTTAGCGGGAGGCCGGAAGAGACCCAGTACTTC.

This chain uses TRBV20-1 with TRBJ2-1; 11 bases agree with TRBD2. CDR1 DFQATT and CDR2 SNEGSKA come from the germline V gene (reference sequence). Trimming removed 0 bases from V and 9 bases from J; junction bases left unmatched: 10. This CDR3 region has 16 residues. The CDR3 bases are TGCAGTGCTAGAGATCCCCTTAGCGGGGGGGCCGGTGAGCAGTTCTTC. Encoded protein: CSARDPLSGGAGEQFF.

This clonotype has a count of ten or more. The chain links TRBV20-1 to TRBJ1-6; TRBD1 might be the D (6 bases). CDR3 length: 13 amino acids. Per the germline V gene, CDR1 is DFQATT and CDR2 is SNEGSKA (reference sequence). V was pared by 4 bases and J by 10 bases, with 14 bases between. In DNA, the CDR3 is TGCAGTGCTAACTACAGGGCCCACTCACCCCTCCACTTT. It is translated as CSANYRAHSPLHF.

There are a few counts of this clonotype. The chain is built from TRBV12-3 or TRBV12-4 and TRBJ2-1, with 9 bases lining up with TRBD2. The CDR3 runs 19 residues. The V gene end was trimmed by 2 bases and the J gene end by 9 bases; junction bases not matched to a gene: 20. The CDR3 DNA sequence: TGTGCCAGCAGTTTAATGAGGGGGGCGGGAGGGCCCCTCTCCAGTGAGCAGTTCTTC. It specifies CASSLMRGAGGPLSSEQFF.

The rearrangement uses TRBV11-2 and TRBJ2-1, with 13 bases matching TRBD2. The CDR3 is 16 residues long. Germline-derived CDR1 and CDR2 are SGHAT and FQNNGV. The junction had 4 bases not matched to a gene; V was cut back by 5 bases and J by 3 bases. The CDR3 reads CASSQGLAGNYNEQFF. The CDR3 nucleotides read TGTGCCAGCAGCCAGGGACTAGCGGGGAACTACAATGAGCAGTTCTTC.

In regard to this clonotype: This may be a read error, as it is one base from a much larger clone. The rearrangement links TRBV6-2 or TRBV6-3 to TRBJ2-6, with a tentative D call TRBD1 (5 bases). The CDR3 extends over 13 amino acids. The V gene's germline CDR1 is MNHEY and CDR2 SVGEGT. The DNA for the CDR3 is TGTGCCGTCAAATACTCTGGGGCCGACGTCCTGACTTTC. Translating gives CAVKYSGADVLTF.

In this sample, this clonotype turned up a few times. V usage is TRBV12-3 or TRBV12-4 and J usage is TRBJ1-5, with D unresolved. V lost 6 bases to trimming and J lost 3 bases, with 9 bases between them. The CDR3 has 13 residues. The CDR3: CASSLQANQPQHF. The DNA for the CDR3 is TGTGCCAGCAGCCTCCAGGCCAATCAGCCCCAGCATTTT.

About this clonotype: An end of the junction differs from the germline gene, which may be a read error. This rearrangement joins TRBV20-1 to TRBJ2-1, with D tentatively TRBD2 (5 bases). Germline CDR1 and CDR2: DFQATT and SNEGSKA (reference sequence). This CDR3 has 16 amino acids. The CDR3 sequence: CSAREFERRSYNEQFF. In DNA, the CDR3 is TGCAGTGCCAGAGAGTTCGAGCGGAGGTCGTACAATGAGCAGTTCTTC.

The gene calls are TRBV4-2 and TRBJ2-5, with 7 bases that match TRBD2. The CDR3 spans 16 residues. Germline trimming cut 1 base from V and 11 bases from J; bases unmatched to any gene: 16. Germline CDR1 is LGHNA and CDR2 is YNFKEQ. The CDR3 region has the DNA TGTGCCAGCAGCCAAGGGCAAGCGGGACTTGTGAATGAGCAGTACTTC. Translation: CASSQGQAGLVNEQYF.

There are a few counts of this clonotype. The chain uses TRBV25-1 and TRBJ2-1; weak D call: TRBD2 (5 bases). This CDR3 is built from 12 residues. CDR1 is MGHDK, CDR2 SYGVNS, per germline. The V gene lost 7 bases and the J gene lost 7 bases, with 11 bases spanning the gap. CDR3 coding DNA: TGTGCCAGCACACTAGGTGGGAATGAGCAGTTCTTC. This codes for CASTLGGNEQFF.

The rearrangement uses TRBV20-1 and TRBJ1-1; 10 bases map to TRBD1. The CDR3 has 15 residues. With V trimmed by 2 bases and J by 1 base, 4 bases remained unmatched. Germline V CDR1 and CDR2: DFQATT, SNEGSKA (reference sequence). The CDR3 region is CSARRTGGGNTEAFF. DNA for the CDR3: TGCAGTGCTAGACGGACAGGGGGTGGGAACACTGAAGCTTTCTTT.

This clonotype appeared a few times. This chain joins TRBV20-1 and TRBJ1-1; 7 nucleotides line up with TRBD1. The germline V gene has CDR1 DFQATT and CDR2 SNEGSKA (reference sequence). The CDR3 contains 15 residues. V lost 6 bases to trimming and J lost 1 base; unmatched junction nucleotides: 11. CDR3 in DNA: TGCAGTGCGCCAGACAGGGTAGAGGGGAACACTGAAGCTTTCTTT. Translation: CSAPDRVEGNTEAFF.

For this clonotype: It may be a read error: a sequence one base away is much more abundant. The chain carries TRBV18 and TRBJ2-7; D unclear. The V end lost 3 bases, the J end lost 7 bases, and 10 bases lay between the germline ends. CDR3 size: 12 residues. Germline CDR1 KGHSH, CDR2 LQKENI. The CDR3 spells CASSPRSNEQYF. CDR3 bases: TGTGCCAGCTCACCGAGGTCGAATGAGCAGTACTTC. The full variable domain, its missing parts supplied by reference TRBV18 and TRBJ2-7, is NAGVMQNPRHLVRRRGQEARLRCSPMKGHSHVYWYRQLPEEGLKFMVYLQKENIIDESGMPKERFSAEFPKEGPSILRIQQVVRGDSAAYFCASSPRSNEQYFGPGTRLTVT.